Listed here are 17 T cell receptor beta chains from one sample, sequenced in a study of T cell repertoires in cytomegalovirus infection. TCRdb passed the reads through MiXCR, listing each CDR3 protein once. This table holds approximately 97,000 distinct CDR3 sequences, 15% to 20% found once. The sequenced sample was PBMCs. The receptors originated from a human donor in good health (CMV status not recorded). Some clones in this sample may be carry-over from other donors' samples.

The CDR3 DNA is TGTGCCAGCAGTCAAGCAGGGACTGGGGCCAACGTCCTGACTTTC. Protein: CASSQAGTGANVLTF. The V call is TRBV28, the J call TRBJ2-6; tentative D call: TRBD1 (5 bases). The length of the CDR3 is 15 residues. Germline CDR1 and CDR2: MDHEN and SYDVKM. The V end lost 5 bases, the J end lost 2 bases, and 10 bases lay between the germline ends.

This clonotype came up a few times. This chain joins TRBV7-8 and TRBJ2-3; TRBD2 is a possible D gene (6 bases). CDR1 and CDR2 (germline): SGHVS, FQNEAQ. The CDR3 totals 14 residues. V dropped 1 base and J dropped 7 bases, with 12 bases sitting between them. The CDR3 loop reads CASSLGSGGNTQYF. As DNA, the CDR3 is TGTGCCAGCAGCTTAGGATCCGGGGGAAATACGCAGTATTTT.

The chain joins TRBV24-1 to TRBJ2-1; perhaps TRBD2 as D (5 bases). The length of the CDR3 is 14 residues. Germline loops: CDR1 KGHDR, CDR2 SFDVKD. Trimming took off 6 bases at V and 7 bases at J, with 15 bases between the two ends. CDR3 sequence: CATSKTDSRNEQFF. CDR3 in DNA: TGTGCCACCAGTAAGACGGACTCCCGGAATGAGCAGTTCTTC.

The table lists this clonotype with many counts. The genes are TRBV5-4 and TRBJ2-1; 7 nucleotides agree with TRBD2. Trimming removed 4 bases from V and 7 bases from J; junction bases left unmatched: 8. The CDR3 extends over 14 amino acids. Per the germline V gene, CDR1 is SGHNT and CDR2 is YYREEE (reference sequence). This CDR3 is CASSPATSSNEQFF. The CDR3 DNA is TGTGCCAGCAGCCCGGCGACTAGCAGTAATGAGCAGTTCTTC.

This clonotype was observed many times. This chain connects TRBV7-2 to TRBJ2-5; D is possibly TRBD1 or TRBD2 (5 bases each). CDR3 length equals 13 residues. CDR1 and CDR2 from the germline V gene are SGHTA and FQGNSA. Trimming pared 5 bases from V and 9 bases from J, leaving 16 bases between. CDR3 coding DNA: TGTGCCAGCAGCCAAGGACACCCCGGGGCCCAGTACTTC. Protein: CASSQGHPGAQYF.

The chain combines TRBV7-8 with TRBJ1-3; D is perhaps TRBD1 (5 bases). V was pared by 3 bases and J by 0 bases, with 15 bases between. The length of the CDR3 is 17 residues. CDR1 and CDR2 from the germline V gene are SGHVS and FQNEAQ. CDR3 sequence reads: CASSFLGTQSSGNTIYF. CDR3 in DNA: TGTGCCAGCAGCTTTCTAGGGACTCAAAGCTCTGGAAACACCATATATTTT.

Concerning this clonotype itself: The junction does not match germline at one end; this may be a read error. The chain recombines TRBV12-3 or TRBV12-4 with TRBJ1-3; no clear D gene. The CDR3 extends over 11 amino acids. Here the CDR3 DNA reads TGTGCCAGCAGTGTTGGAAACAGCATATATTTT. Amino acid sequence: CASSVGNSIYF.

The J gene is TRBJ2-5, the V gene TRBV28; D could derive from TRBD1 or TRBD2 (5 bases each). Germline V gene lookup returns CDR1 MDHEN and CDR2 SYDVKM. The CDR3 spans 15 residues. Between the trimmed V and J ends, which lost 2 bases and 4 bases, there was a span of 14 bases. The CDR3 DNA reads TGTGCCAGCAGTTTAGGATTGGGGGACCCAGAGACCCAGTACTTC. Its translation is CASSLGLGDPETQYF.

This clonotype appeared many times. This chain links TRBV10-3 with TRBJ1-2; the D is unclear. This CDR3 is built from 13 residues. The V and J ends lost 2 bases and 6 bases respectively, with 10 bases between them. CDR1 is ENHRY and CDR2 is SYGVKD in the germline V gene. As DNA, the CDR3 is TGTGCCATCAGTGAGAGAAGGGAGGATGGCTACACCTTC. Residues: CAISERREDGYTF.

There are many counts of this clonotype. This rearrangement joins TRBV7-2 to TRBJ1-5; D call uncertain. The germline V gene has CDR1 SGHTA and CDR2 FQGNSA. Between the trimmed V and J ends, which lost 5 bases and 5 bases, there was a span of 10 bases. The CDR3 covers 13 residues. The CDR3 nucleotides read TGTGCCAGCAGCGCTGTTTTTGATCAGCCCCAGCATTTT. This translates into CASSAVFDQPQHF.

The V gene is TRBV28, the J gene TRBJ2-2, with 7 bases lining up with TRBD1. This CDR3 contains 16 residues. Germline CDR1 MDHEN, CDR2 SYDVKM. V shed 1 base and J 2 bases; nucleotides not matched to a gene: 4. CDR3 DNA sequence: TGTGCCAGCAGTTTATTCGGGACAGTTAACACCGGGGAGCTGTTTTTT. Amino acids: CASSLFGTVNTGELFF.

This clonotype was picked up many times. CDR3 in amino acids: CSARPLQGNNEKLFF. The CDR3, as DNA: TGCAGTGCTAGACCACTACAGGGGAATAATGAAAAACTGTTTTTT. The chain recombines TRBV20-1 with TRBJ1-4; 7 bases agree with TRBD1. This CDR3 has 15 amino acids. Germline V lookup: CDR1 DFQATT, CDR2 SNEGSKA (reference sequence). With V trimmed by 2 bases and J by 4 bases, 7 bases remained unmatched.

This chain uses TRBV20-1 with TRBJ1-6; D unclear. Germline V gives CDR1 DFQATT, CDR2 SNEGSKA (reference sequence). V dropped 6 bases and J dropped 6 bases, with 15 bases sitting between them. The CDR3 is 14 amino acids. The CDR3 DNA follows: TGCAGTGCCACCCCCCCTGGGCCTAATTCACCCCTCCACTTT. Encoded protein: CSATPPGPNSPLHF.

This clonotype was counted between two and nine times. The V call is TRBV7-3, the J call TRBJ2-7; D may match TRBD1 or TRBD2 (6 bases each). The CDR3 totals 17 residues. Germline V gene sequence: CDR1 SGHTA, CDR2 FQGTGA. The V end was cut by 1 base, the J end by 3 bases, with 19 bases between. Written as DNA, the CDR3 is TGTGCCAGCAGCTTAAGGGGTGAAAGGGGGGAAAGCTACGAGCAGTACTTC. It specifies CASSLRGERGESYEQYF.

This clonotype was observed a few times. J is TRBJ2-1 and V is TRBV12-5, with 11 bases identical to TRBD2. Unmatched junction bases numbered 2, after V lost 1 base and J lost 3 bases. Per germline, CDR1 LGHNT and CDR2 FRNRAP. CDR3 size: 16 residues. CDR3 residues: CASGLALAGDYNEQFF. The CDR3 DNA follows: TGTGCTAGTGGTTTGGCACTAGCGGGGGACTACAATGAGCAGTTCTTC.

This clonotype has a single count. Its ends do not fully match the called genes, so a read error is possible. The chain is built from TRBV7-2 and TRBJ2-1; 10 nucleotides align to TRBD1. CDR1 is SGHTA, CDR2 FQGNSA, per germline. This CDR3 contains 15 residues. CDR3 in DNA: TGTGCCAGCAGCCGGGACAGGGGTTCCTGCAATGAGCAGTTCTTC. Translation gives CASSRDRGSCNEQFF.

This sequence joins TRBV6-2 or TRBV6-3 and TRBJ2-5, with TRBD1 matching over 7 bases. The CDR3 has 15 residues. After removal of 2 bases from V and 4 bases from J, the junction contained 7 bases not matched to a gene. CDR1 is MNHEY and CDR2 is SVGEGT in the germline V gene. This CDR3 reads CASSYPLDRAETQYF. The CDR3 DNA follows: TGTGCCAGCAGTTACCCCCTCGACAGGGCAGAGACCCAGTACTTC.